In its sample, the clone carrying this TCR beta chain was seen once. The antigen is unknown. The CDR3 is 14 amino acids. Trimming took 5 bases from V and 6 from J, leaving 15 bases between them. CDR1 is SGHTA and CDR2 is FQGNSA in the germline V gene. This specimen comes from a study of T cell responses to AZD1222 COVID-19 vaccine. Study conclusions and caveats: Baseline serology detected seropositivity in only six or seven AZD1222 recipients. The donors showed a predominance of white British ancestry and of females, with possible underestimation of clonal diversity. Reportedly, close to half of spike-specific TCRs are directed against unmutated variant regions.

Method: immunoSEQ multiplex PCR; TCRdb's copy keeps in-frame clones and lacks some. The repertoire consists of over 100,000 clones, with around 84% occurring once and the leading ten covering more than 10%. Material: peripheral blood, obtained on day 0 of AZD1222 vaccination. The chain joins TRBV7-2 to TRBJ2-3; perhaps TRBD2 as D (6 bases). This receptor was obtained from an adult in good health. The CDR3 DNA is TGTGCCAGCAGCCTGGGACTCCCTGGGGATACGCAGTATTTT. Its translation: CASSLGLPGDTQYF.